The clone carrying this T cell receptor beta chain came up a few times. The CDR3 consists of 14 residues. Germline V gives CDR1 MNHEY, CDR2 SMNVEV (reference sequence). Trimming removed 4 bases at V and 5 bases at J, with 14 bases between. The sample originates from a study of identical twins. TCRdb re-called the 5' RACE reads with MiXCR, one entry per CDR3 protein. The table has some 96,000 distinct CDR3 sequences, under 7% seen once. The chain is built from TRBV27 and TRBJ2-5; D could derive from TRBD1 or TRBD2 (6 bases each). Sequenced input: memory T cells sorted from blood. The receptor comes from a woman aged 45 to 65 in good health. The CDR3 nucleotides read TGTGCCAGCAGTTGGACGGGGGCAGGGGAGACCCAGTACTTC. It translates to CASSWTGAGETQYF.